This T cell receptor beta chain was sequenced in a study of early T cells in non-severe SARS-CoV-2 infection. Study background: Sequencing was performed on bulk RNA from unsorted whole blood, leaving chains unpaired.

V was trimmed by 3 bases and J by 9 bases, leaving 14 bases between them. Germline-derived CDR1 and CDR2 are SGDLS and YYNGEE. This CDR3 region has 13 residues. Unique molecular identifiers were affixed to single, distinct cDNA molecules. Using its own MiXCR run on the 5' RACE reads, TCRdb lists one record per CDR3 protein. The sample lists 75,000 to 80,000 distinct CDR3 sequences; about 11% were seen once. This clonotype was seen only a few times. The specimen was whole blood, collected at baseline. This TCR came from an adult who was a healthcare worker with PCR-confirmed SARS-CoV-2 infection or an uninfected control (not recorded which). This chain links TRBV9 with TRBJ2-3; no clear D. As DNA, the CDR3 is TGTGCCAGCAGCGCTCCTTCGGAGTTAACGCAGTATTTT. Residues: CASSAPSELTQYF.